Described below is a single TCR beta chain sequence and its context. Its matching antigen is unknown. The use of genomic DNA as template underpinned the TCR beta VDJ and CDR3 profiling. TCRdb recomputed calls from the reads with MiXCR, one row per CDR3 protein. The sample contains over 150,000 distinct CDR3 sequences, about 52% of which appear only once. Sequenced patients had shown CD8+CD57+ cell expansion by flow cytometry. No therapy was given to patients before blood sampling. This entry is derived from a study of CD8+CD57+ T cells in acquired aplastic anemia. Study information: When averaged, DNA from sorted CD4+ and CD8+ cells came to 2.5 to 4 ug. Study-wide results and limits: Overlap between patients and controls comprised 25 to 30 CD8+ CDR3 sequences. Significant differences in CD8+ Simpson's diversity were not observed between patients and controls.

V gave up 5 bases and J gave up 3 bases; unmatched junction bases: 8. CDR1 and CDR2 from the germline V gene are DFQATT and SNEGSKA (reference sequence). There are 14 residues in the CDR3. The genes are TRBV20-1 and TRBJ2-7; 9 nucleotides line up with TRBD1. Sequenced sample: sorted CD4+, CD8+, or CD8+CD57+ T cells (not recorded which) from PBMCs. The receptor was derived from a human donor with aplastic anemia. The CDR3: CSALRQGESYEQYF. CDR3 coding DNA: TGCAGTGCTCTGCGACAGGGGGAGAGCTACGAGCAGTACTTC.